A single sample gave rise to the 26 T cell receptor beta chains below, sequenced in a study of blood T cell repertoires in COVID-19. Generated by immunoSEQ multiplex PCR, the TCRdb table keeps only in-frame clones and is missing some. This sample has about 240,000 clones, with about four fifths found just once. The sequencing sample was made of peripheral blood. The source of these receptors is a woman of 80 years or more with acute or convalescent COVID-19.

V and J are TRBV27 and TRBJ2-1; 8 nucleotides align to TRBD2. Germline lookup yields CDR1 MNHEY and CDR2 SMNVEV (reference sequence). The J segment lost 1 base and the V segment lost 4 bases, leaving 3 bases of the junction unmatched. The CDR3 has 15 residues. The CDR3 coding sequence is TGTGCCAGCAGTTCATTAGCGGGGTCCTACAATGAGCAGTTCTTC. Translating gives CASSSLAGSYNEQFF.

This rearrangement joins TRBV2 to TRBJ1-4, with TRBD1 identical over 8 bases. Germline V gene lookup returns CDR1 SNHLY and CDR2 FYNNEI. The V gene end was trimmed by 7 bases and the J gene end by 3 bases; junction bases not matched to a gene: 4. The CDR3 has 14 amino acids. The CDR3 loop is CASTQQGANEKLFF. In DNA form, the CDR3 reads TGTGCCAGCACCCAACAGGGGGCTAATGAAAAACTGTTTTTT.

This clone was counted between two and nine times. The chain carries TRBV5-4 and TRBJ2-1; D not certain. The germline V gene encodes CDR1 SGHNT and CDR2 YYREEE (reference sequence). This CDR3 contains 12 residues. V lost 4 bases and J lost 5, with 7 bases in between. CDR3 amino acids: CASSVIHNEQFF. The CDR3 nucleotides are TGTGCCAGCAGCGTCATCCACAATGAGCAGTTCTTC.

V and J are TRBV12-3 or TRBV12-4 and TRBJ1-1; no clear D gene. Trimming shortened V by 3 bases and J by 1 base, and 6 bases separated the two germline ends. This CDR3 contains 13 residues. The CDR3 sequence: CASSFGRNTEAFF. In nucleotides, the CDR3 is TGTGCCAGCAGTTTTGGGAGGAACACTGAAGCTTTCTTT.

The CDR3 coding sequence is TGTGCCAGCAGCTCCCAGGGGGCGATAATCCACGAGCAGTACTTC. It encodes CASSSQGAIIHEQYF. This chain links TRBV5-5 with TRBJ2-7; TRBD1 agrees at 8 bases. The CDR3 runs to 15 residues. The V segment lost 3 bases and the J segment 5 bases; nucleotides outside the gene matches: 10. The V gene's germline CDR1 is SGHKS and CDR2 YYEKEE (reference sequence).

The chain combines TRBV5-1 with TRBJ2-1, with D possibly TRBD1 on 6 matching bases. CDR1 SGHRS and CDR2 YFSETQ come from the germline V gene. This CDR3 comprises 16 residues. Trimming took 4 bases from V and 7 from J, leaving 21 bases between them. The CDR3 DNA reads TGCGCCAGCAGCCCCCTAAGGATGGGGGCCGCTAATGAGCAGTTCTTC. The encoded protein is CASSPLRMGAANEQFF.

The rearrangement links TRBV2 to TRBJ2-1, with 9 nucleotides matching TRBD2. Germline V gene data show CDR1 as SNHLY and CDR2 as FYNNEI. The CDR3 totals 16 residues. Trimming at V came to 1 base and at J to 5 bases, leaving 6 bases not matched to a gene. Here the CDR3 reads CASSEGRAGGHNEQFF. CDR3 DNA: TGTGCCAGCAGTGAAGGAAGAGCGGGGGGCCACAATGAGCAGTTCTTC.

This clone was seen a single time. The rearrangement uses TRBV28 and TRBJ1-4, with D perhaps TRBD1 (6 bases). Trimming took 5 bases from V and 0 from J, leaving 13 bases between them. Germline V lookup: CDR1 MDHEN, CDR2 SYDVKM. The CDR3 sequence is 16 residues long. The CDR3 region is CASSHPGEPTNEKLFF. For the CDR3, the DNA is TGTGCCAGCAGTCATCCAGGGGAACCAACTAATGAAAAACTGTTTTTT.

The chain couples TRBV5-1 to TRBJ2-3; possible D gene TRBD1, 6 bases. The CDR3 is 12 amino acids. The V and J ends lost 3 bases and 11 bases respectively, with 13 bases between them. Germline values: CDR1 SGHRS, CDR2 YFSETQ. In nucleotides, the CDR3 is TGCGCCAGCAGCTCGAGACAGGATCGGCAGTATTTT. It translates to CASSSRQDRQYF.

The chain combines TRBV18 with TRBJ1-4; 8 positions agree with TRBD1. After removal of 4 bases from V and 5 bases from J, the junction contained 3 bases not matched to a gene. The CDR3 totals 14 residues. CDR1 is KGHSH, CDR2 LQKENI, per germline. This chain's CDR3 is CASSLQGGNEKLFF. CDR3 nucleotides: TGTGCCAGCTCACTACAGGGGGGCAATGAAAAACTGTTTTTT.

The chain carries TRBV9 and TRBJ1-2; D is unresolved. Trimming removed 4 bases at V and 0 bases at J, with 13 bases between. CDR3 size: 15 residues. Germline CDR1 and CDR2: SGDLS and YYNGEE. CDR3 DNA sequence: TGTGCCAGCAGCCCTGGAGGGTTTGCTAACTATGGCTACACCTTC. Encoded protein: CASSPGGFANYGYTF.

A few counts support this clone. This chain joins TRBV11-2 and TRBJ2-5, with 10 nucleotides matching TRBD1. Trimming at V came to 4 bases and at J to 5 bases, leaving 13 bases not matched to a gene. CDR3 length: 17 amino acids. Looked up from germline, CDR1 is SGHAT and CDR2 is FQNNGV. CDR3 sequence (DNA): TGTGCCAGCAGCTCCCGGGACAGGGGATTGCGGAAGGAGACCCAGTACTTC. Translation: CASSSRDRGLRKETQYF. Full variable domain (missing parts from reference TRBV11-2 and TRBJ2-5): EAGVAQSPRYKIIEKRQSVAFWCNPISGHATLYWYQQILGQGPKLLIQFQNNGVVDDSQLPKDRFSAERLKGVDSTLKIQPAKLEDSAVYLCASSSRDRGLRKETQYFGPGTRLLVL.

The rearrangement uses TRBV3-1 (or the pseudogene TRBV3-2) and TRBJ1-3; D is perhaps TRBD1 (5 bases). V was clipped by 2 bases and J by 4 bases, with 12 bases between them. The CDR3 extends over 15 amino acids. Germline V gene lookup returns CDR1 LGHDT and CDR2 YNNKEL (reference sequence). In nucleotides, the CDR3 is TGTGCCAGCAGCCAATCCAGGGTACTGGGAAACACCATATATTTT. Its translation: CASSQSRVLGNTIYF.

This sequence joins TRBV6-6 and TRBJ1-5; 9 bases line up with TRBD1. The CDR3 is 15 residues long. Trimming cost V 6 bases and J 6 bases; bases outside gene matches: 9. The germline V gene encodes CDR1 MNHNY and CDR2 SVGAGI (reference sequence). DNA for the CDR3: TGTGCCAGCAGCCACTCGGGACAGGGAAGTCAGCCCCAGCATTTT. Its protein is CASSHSGQGSQPQHF.

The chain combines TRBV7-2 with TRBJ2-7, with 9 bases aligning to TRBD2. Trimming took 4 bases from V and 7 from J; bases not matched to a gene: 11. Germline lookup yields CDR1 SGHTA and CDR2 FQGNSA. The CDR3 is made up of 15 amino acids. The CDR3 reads CASSSKLAGGREQYF. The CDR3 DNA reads TGTGCCAGCAGCTCGAAACTCGCGGGGGGGAGGGAGCAGTACTTC.

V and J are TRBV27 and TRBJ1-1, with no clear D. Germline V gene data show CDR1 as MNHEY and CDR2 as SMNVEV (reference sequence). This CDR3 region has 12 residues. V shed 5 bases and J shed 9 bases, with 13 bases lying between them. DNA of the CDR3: TGTGCCAGCAGTCAACCGGGATCCCAAGCTTTCTTT. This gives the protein CASSQPGSQAFF.

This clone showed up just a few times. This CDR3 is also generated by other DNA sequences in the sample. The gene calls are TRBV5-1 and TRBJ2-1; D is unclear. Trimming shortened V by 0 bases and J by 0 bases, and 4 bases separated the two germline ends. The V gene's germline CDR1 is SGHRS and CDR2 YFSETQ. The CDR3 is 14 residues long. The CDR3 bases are TGCGCCAGCAGCTTGGAAGCCTCCTACAATGAGCAGTTCTTC. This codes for CASSLEASYNEQFF.

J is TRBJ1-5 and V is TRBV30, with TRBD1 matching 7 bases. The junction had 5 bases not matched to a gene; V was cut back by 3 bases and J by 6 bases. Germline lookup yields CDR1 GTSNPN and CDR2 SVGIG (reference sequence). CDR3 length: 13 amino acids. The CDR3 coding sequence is TGTGCCTGGAGAAAAGGGGGCGGTCAGCCCCAGCATTTT. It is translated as CAWRKGGGQPQHF.

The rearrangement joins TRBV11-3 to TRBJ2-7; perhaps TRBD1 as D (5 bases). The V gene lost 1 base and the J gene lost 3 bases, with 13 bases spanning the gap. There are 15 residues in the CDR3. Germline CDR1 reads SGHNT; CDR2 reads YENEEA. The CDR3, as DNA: TGTGCCAGCAGCTTAGTCCCGGACATCTTCTACGAGCAGTACTTC. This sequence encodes CASSLVPDIFYEQYF.

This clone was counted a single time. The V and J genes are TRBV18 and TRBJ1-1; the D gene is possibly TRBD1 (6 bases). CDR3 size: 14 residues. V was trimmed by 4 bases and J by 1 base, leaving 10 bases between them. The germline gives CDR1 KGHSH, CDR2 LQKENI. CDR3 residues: CASSLGTSNTEAFF. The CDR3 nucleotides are TGTGCCAGCTCACTGGGGACATCGAACACTGAAGCTTTCTTT.

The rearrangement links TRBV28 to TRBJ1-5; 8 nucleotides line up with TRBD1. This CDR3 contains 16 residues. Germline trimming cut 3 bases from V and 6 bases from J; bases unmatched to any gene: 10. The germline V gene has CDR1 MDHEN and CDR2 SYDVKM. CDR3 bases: TGTGCCAGCAGTTTGGTACAGGGGGGGAAAAGTCAGCCCCAGCATTTT. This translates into CASSLVQGGKSQPQHF.

The CDR3 spells CASILHAAGYGYTF. CDR3 in DNA: TGTGCCAGCATTTTACACGCCGCTGGCTATGGCTACACCTTC. The J gene is TRBJ1-2, the V gene TRBV2, with D uncertain. The CDR3 consists of 14 residues. Germline V gene lookup returns CDR1 SNHLY and CDR2 FYNNEI. Trimming cost V 7 bases and J 4 bases, with 16 bases left between them. The full variable domain, its missing parts supplied by reference TRBV2 and TRBJ1-2, is EPEVTQTPSHQVTQMGQEVILRCVPISNHLYFYWYRQILGQKVEFLVSFYNNEISEKSEIFDDQFSVERPDGSNFTLKIRSTKLEDSAMYFCASILHAAGYGYTFGSGTRLTVV.

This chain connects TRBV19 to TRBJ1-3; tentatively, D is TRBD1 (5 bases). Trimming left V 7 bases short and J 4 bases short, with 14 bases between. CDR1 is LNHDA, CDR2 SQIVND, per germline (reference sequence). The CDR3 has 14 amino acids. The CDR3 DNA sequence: TGTGCCAGTACCTTTGGGGGGGAAGGAAACACCATATATTTT. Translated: CASTFGGEGNTIYF.

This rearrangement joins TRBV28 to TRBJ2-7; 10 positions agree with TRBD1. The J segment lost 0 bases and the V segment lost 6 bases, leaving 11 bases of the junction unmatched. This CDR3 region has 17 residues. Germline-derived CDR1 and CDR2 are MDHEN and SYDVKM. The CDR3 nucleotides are TGTGCCAGCAGCCCCCCGGGACAGGGGACACACTCCTACGAGCAGTACTTC. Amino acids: CASSPPGQGTHSYEQYF.

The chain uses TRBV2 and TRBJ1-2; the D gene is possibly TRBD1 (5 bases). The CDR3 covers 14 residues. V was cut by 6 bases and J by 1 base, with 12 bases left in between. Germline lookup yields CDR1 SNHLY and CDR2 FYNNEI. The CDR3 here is CASRGRGNNYGYTF. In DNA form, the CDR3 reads TGTGCCAGCAGGGGAAGGGGTAATAACTATGGCTACACCTTC.

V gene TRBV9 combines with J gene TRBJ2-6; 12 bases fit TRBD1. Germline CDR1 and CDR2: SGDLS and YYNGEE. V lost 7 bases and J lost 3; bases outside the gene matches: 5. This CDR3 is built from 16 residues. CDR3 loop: CASSGQGASGANVLTF. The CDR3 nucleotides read TGTGCCAGCTCGGGACAGGGGGCCAGTGGGGCCAACGTCCTGACTTTC.